This TCR beta chain was obtained from a study of blood T cell repertoires in COVID-19. As originally analysed: Scientists estimated how many nucleated cells there were by amplifying reference gene primers. Sequencing used immunoSEQ multiplex PCR; TCRdb keeps in-frame clones, though not all of them. The V and J calls and the clone size are those of that table, but D and trimming were determined from the DNA. The sample lists about 300,000 clones, roughly 83% occurring once. This CDR3 spans 17 amino acids. Germline-derived CDR1 and CDR2 are SGHAT and FQNNGV. The V and J ends lost 0 bases and 12 bases, in that order; junction bases with no gene match: 11. This clone was counted once.

The sequence derives from a human donor with COVID-19, enrolled during active disease. The donor label of this sample is uncertain. The material sequenced was peripheral blood. The rearrangement uses TRBV11-2 and TRBJ2-2; 12 positions agree with TRBD2. The CDR3 DNA reads TGTGCCAGCAGCTTAGAAGTAACTAGCGGGAGGCTTAGGAAGCTGTTTTTT. Its protein product is CASSLEVTSGRLRKLFF.